This record concerns one T cell receptor beta chain sequence. The data were obtained in a study of human CD8 memory T cell subsets. The CDR3 loop spans 14 amino acids. The germline V gene has CDR1 DFQATT and CDR2 SNEGSKA (reference sequence). Healthy donors provided the buffy coats that yielded the PBMC. TCR beta was sequenced from UMI-tagged 5' RACE libraries. Original analysis: Across the sequenced material, each individual TCR beta library was found to contain somewhere between roughly 2,900 and 18,000 functional CDR3 beta clonotypes. With the 5' RACE reads reprocessed, TCRdb shows one record per CDR3 protein and no DNA. For this entry, the V and J calls and clone size follow TCRdb and not the study's own pipeline. The listing contains about 4,200 distinct CDR3 sequences.

The clonotype comes from a human donor in good health. Sequencing input: CD8+ effector memory T cells (TEM) sorted from PBMCs. Subset defined: effector memory CD8 T cells, CCR7- CD45RO+ CD95+. This chain uses TRBV20-1 with TRBJ2-2; TCRdb returns TRBD2, unconfirmable since there is no DNA. The CDR3 sequence is CSARVEGDTGELFF.